This T cell receptor (beta chain) comes out of a study of cytomegalovirus exposure and HLA in healthy donors. The primer mix had 60 Vbeta and 13 Jbeta primers. Only in-frame clones appear in the TCRdb table, and some are missing; sequencing was by immunoSEQ multiplex PCR. The sample carries fewer than 100,000 clones, roughly 76% recorded once. Germline CDR1 and CDR2: SGHTA and FQGNSA. This CDR3 region has 13 residues. V was shortened by 1 base and J by 5 bases, with 8 bases between the two germline ends. V gene TRBV7-2 combines with J gene TRBJ2-5, with no clear D. The sequencing input was PBMCs. This TCR was recovered from a man in his forties in good health and CMV-seronegative. As DNA, the CDR3 is TGTGCCAGCAGCTTAGGTTATCGGGAGACCCAGTACTTC. This gives the protein CASSLGYRETQYF.